Following are 19 T cell receptor beta chains from one sample sequenced in a study of blood T cell repertoires in COVID-19. Method: immunoSEQ multiplex PCR; TCRdb's copy keeps in-frame clones and lacks some. This table has around 45,000 clones, about 87% appearing once. Sequenced: peripheral blood. The receptor source for this set is an older man with acute or convalescent COVID-19.

This chain joins TRBV5-1 and TRBJ2-3, with 8 bases matching TRBD1. Germline V CDR1 and CDR2: SGHRS, YFSETQ. The CDR3 contains 16 residues. V was pared by 4 bases and J by 2 bases, with 9 bases of the junction left unmatched. CDR3 amino acids: CASSRTGWFPTDTQYF. The CDR3 region has the DNA TGCGCCAGCAGCCGGACAGGGTGGTTTCCCACAGATACGCAGTATTTT.

V usage is TRBV3-1 (or the pseudogene TRBV3-2) and J usage is TRBJ2-2, with 8 bases identical to TRBD2. The CDR3 covers 16 residues. Germline CDR1 and CDR2: LGHDT and YNNKEL (reference sequence). V trimming: 5 bases; J trimming: 5 bases; junction bases outside the gene matches: 10. CDR3 loop: CASSDKLAGGTGELFF. The CDR3 nucleotides read TGTGCCAGCAGCGATAAGCTCGCGGGGGGAACCGGGGAGCTGTTTTTT.

Only one count was recorded for this clone. The CDR3 nucleotides read TGTGCCAGCAGGATGGGAGTCCGGGAGCTGTTTTTT. This sequence encodes CASRMGVRELFF. This chain joins TRBV11-2 and TRBJ2-2; maybe TRBD2 (5 bases). V shed 6 bases and J shed 9 bases, with 11 bases lying between them. Germline V lookup: CDR1 SGHAT, CDR2 FQNNGV. The CDR3 contains 12 residues.

The chain couples TRBV3-1 (or the pseudogene TRBV3-2) to TRBJ2-7, with 8 bases aligning to TRBD2. V dropped 4 bases and J dropped 4; count of bases not matched to a gene: 9. The CDR3 extends over 15 amino acids. Germline values: CDR1 LGHDT, CDR2 YNNKEL (reference sequence). The DNA of the CDR3 is TGTGCCAGCAGCCGAACCCGGGGGGGCGGGTACGAGCAGTACTTC. Its translation is CASSRTRGGGYEQYF.

A word on this clone: This same CDR3 is encoded by further DNA sequences in the sample. The chain is built from TRBV7-2 and TRBJ2-2; no firm D call. The V gene lost 2 bases and the J gene lost 1 base, with 5 bases spanning the gap. This CDR3 comprises 14 residues. Germline V lookup: CDR1 SGHTA, CDR2 FQGNSA. DNA of the CDR3: TGTGCCAGCAGCTTATACAGGAACACCGGGGAGCTGTTTTTT. Translation gives CASSLYRNTGELFF.

This sequence joins TRBV7-3 and TRBJ1-4; 8 bases match TRBD1. Trimming at V came to 5 bases and at J to 7 bases, leaving 9 bases not matched to a gene. This CDR3 spans 15 amino acids. Per the germline V gene, CDR1 is SGHTA and CDR2 is FQGTGA. CDR3 nucleotides: TGTGCCAGCAGCCCCGGACAGGGAGAGGGTGAAAAACTGTTTTTT. This codes for CASSPGQGEGEKLFF.

The rearrangement links TRBV18 to TRBJ2-1, with 7 nucleotides matching TRBD1. This CDR3 is 15 amino acids long. CDR1 KGHSH and CDR2 LQKENI come from the germline V gene. After removal of 3 bases from V and 7 bases from J, the junction contained 9 bases not matched to a gene. CDR3 sequence: CASSPLNRGRNEQFF. Written as DNA, the CDR3 is TGTGCCAGCTCACCTCTGAACAGGGGAAGGAATGAGCAGTTCTTC.

This rearrangement joins TRBV19 to TRBJ1-2; D is uncertain. Germline CDR1 LNHDA, CDR2 SQIVND (reference sequence). V shed 3 bases and J shed 4 bases, with 6 bases lying between them. The CDR3 totals 12 residues. In DNA, the CDR3 is TGTGCCAGTAGTATTTCCAGCTATGGCTACACCTTC. Translated: CASSISSYGYTF.

The chain carries TRBV28 and TRBJ2-1; TRBD1 aligns across 10 bases. CDR3 length: 16 residues. Germline V lookup: CDR1 MDHEN, CDR2 SYDVKM. The trim removed 5 bases at V and 1 base at J, leaving 5 bases unmatched. Written as DNA, the CDR3 is TGTGCCAGCAGTCCGGACAGGGGGTCATCCTACAATGAGCAGTTCTTC. It specifies CASSPDRGSSYNEQFF.

V is TRBV2 and J is TRBJ2-2; 9 bases align to TRBD1. CDR3 size: 15 residues. Per germline, CDR1 SNHLY and CDR2 FYNNEI. The V gene end was trimmed by 5 bases and the J gene end by 3 bases; junction bases not matched to a gene: 4. The CDR3 sequence is CASSRDRVDTGELFF. In nucleotides, the CDR3 is TGTGCCAGCAGTAGGGACAGGGTGGACACCGGGGAGCTGTTTTTT.

The chain carries TRBV5-1 and TRBJ1-6; D is ambiguous. Trimming shortened V by 0 bases and J by 7 bases, and 11 bases separated the two germline ends. The CDR3 consists of 15 residues. Germline V lookup: CDR1 SGHRS, CDR2 YFSETQ. The CDR3: CASSLAVSENSPLHF. CDR3 coding DNA: TGCGCCAGCAGCTTGGCGGTCAGCGAGAATTCACCCCTCCACTTT.

The genes are TRBV7-2 and TRBJ1-1; TRBD1 matches at 9 bases. CDR1 is SGHTA and CDR2 is FQGNSA in the germline V gene. This CDR3 has 15 residues. V was pared by 5 bases and J by 4 bases, with 8 bases of the junction left unmatched. The CDR3 sequence: CASSRPGQGGTEAFF. For the CDR3, the DNA is TGTGCCAGCAGCCGGCCGGGACAGGGAGGCACTGAAGCTTTCTTT. Variable domain in full (rest from reference TRBV7-2 and TRBJ1-1): GAGVSQSPSNKVTEKGKDVELRCDPISGHTALYWYRQSLGQGLEFLIYFQGNSAPDKSGLPSDRFSAERTGGSVSTLTIQRTQQEDSAVYLCASSRPGQGGTEAFFGQGTRLTVV.

The chain couples TRBV29-1 to TRBJ2-3; the match to TRBD1 covers 10 bases. The CDR3 extends over 18 amino acids. Germline V CDR1 and CDR2: SQVTM, ANQGSEA. The trim removed 3 bases at V and 1 base at J, leaving 13 bases unmatched. CDR3 region: CSVDGGGQGIIGTDTQYF. The CDR3 DNA reads TGCAGCGTTGACGGAGGGGGACAGGGGATTATCGGCACAGATACGCAGTATTTT.

Remarks on this clone: In the same sample, other DNA sequences code for this CDR3. This chain uses TRBV18 with TRBJ2-2; 7 nucleotides match TRBD1. Germline V gives CDR1 KGHSH, CDR2 LQKENI. The CDR3 covers 15 residues. V lost 2 bases to trimming and J lost 0 bases; unmatched junction nucleotides: 0. CDR3 residues: CASSPGTANTGELFF. CDR3 in DNA: TGTGCCAGCTCACCAGGGACAGCGAACACCGGGGAGCTGTTTTTT.

V gene TRBV10-2 combines with J gene TRBJ1-3; D is undetermined. The V and J ends lost 3 bases and 0 bases respectively, with 3 bases between them. The CDR3 is 13 amino acids. Germline-derived CDR1 and CDR2 are WSHSY and SAAADI. The CDR3 sequence is CASSDSSGNTIYF. The CDR3 bases are TGCGCCAGCAGTGACAGCTCTGGAAACACCATATATTTT.

The genes are TRBV4-2 and TRBJ1-2; TRBD1 matches at 8 bases. Germline V gene lookup returns CDR1 LGHNA and CDR2 YNFKEQ. V was pared by 3 bases and J by 4 bases, with 10 bases of the junction left unmatched. The CDR3 has 16 residues. CDR3 amino acids: CASSQEGQVDTYGYTF. As DNA, the CDR3 is TGTGCCAGCAGCCAGGAGGGACAGGTGGATACCTATGGCTACACCTTC.

This clone came up a few times. This same CDR3 is encoded by further DNA sequences in the sample. The gene calls are TRBV3-1 (or the pseudogene TRBV3-2) and TRBJ2-1; 11 bases map to TRBD1. This CDR3 spans 16 amino acids. The V gene's germline CDR1 is LGHDT and CDR2 YNNKEL (reference sequence). V shed 0 bases and J 3 bases; nucleotides not matched to a gene: 1. In DNA, the CDR3 is TGTGCCAGCAGCCAAGACGGGACAGGGGGCTACAATGAGCAGTTCTTC. Translation: CASSQDGTGGYNEQFF.

V usage is TRBV12-3 or TRBV12-4 and J usage is TRBJ2-2; D is undetermined. V gave up 5 bases and J gave up 11 bases, with 15 bases separating them. This CDR3 is built from 13 residues. This CDR3 reads CASSRVPRSELFF. Here the CDR3 DNA reads TGTGCCAGCAGTCGAGTTCCGCGAAGCGAGCTGTTTTTT.

The J gene is TRBJ2-1, the V gene TRBV4-1, with 8 bases fitting TRBD2. Germline V gives CDR1 MGHRA, CDR2 YSYEKL. The CDR3 loop spans 17 amino acids. The trim removed 4 bases at V and 7 bases at J, leaving 15 bases unmatched. The CDR3 spells CASSLLGAGGPLNEQFF. CDR3 nucleotide sequence: TGCGCCAGCAGCCTCCTCGGGGCGGGGGGCCCATTGAATGAGCAGTTCTTC.